A selection of T cell receptor beta chains follows, all from one sample in a study of long-term antiretroviral therapy in people with HIV. Clones were sequenced by immunoSEQ multiplex PCR, and TCRdb holds only the in-frame ones, with some missing. Of 35,000 to 45,000 clones listed, 94% are singletons. The sequencing here drew on unsorted PBMCs, taken 4.1 years after starting antiretroviral therapy. The source is a woman in her forties or fifties with HIV. CDR3s include the opening cysteine and the closing phenylalanine or tryptophan. Each record gives: D gene, J gene, clone size, V gene, CDR3 protein, CDR3 DNA. D genes are given only for firm matches. Rows may omit the clone size; those that give it use once, few, many or a size class.

>NA|TRBJ1-2|once|TRBV10-3
CAIRKDGTPDTNYGYTF
TGTGCCATCAGGAAAGACGGGACACCAGATACTAACTATGGCTACACCTTC
>TRBD1|TRBJ1-2|NA|TRBV15
CATSRDFGYTGAYGYTF
TGTGCCACCAGCAGAGATTTCGGCTACACAGGGGCCTATGGCTACACCTTC
>NA|TRBJ2-2|NA|TRBV28
CASSLDGEGELFF
TGTGCCAGCAGTTTAGATGGGGAGGGGGAGCTGTTTTTT
>TRBD2|TRBJ2-5|NA|TRBV2
CASRGTGGQTETQYF
TGTGCCAGCAGGGGAACGGGGGGGCAGACAGAGACCCAGTACTTC
>TRBD1|TRBJ1-5|NA|TRBV19
CASSIRGQGQPQHF
TGTGCCAGTAGTATTAGAGGACAGGGACAGCCCCAGCATTTT
>NA|TRBJ1-2|NA|TRBV7-9
CASSPPGGGYTF
TGTGCCAGCAGCCCACCCGGCGGCGGCTACACCTTC
>NA|TRBJ2-3|NA|TRBV12-2
CASRLVWVASIDTQYF
TGTGCAAGTCGCTTAGTTTGGGTCGCTAGCATAGATACGCAGTATTTT
>NA|TRBJ2-1|NA|TRBV11-3
CASSLGQFNEQFF
TGTGCCAGCAGCTTAGGACAGTTCAATGAGCAGTTCTTC
>NA|TRBJ1-2|NA|TRBV21-1
CASSKVGGGDGYTF
TGTGCCAGCAGCAAAGTTGGGGGAGGGGATGGCTACACCTTC
>NA|TRBJ2-2|NA|TRBV6-1
CASSGQVALYTGELFF
TGTGCCAGCAGTGGCCAGGTGGCCCTTTACACCGGGGAGCTGTTTTTT
>NA|TRBJ1-1|once|TRBV10-1
CASSTRGNTEAFF
TGCGCCAGCAGTACCAGGGGGAACACTGAAGCTTTCTTT
>NA|TRBJ2-5|NA|TRBV7-9
CASSFTGVQETQYF
TGTGCCAGCAGCTTTACGGGGGTCCAAGAGACCCAGTACTTC
>TRBD1|TRBJ1-6|NA|TRBV5-4
CASSPKTGSYAPLHF
TGTGCCAGCAGTCCTAAGACAGGGTCGTACGCACCCCTCCACTTT
>NA|TRBJ1-4|NA|TRBV5-5
CASSLVGGLNEKLFF
TGTGCCAGCAGCTTGGTCGGGGGCCTTAATGAAAAACTGTTTTTT
>NA|TRBJ1-3|NA|TRBV18
CASSWGAYTGNTIYF
TGTGCCAGCTCATGGGGGGCGTATACTGGAAACACCATATATTTT
>TRBD1|TRBJ2-7|once|TRBV5-4
CASSGRDRGSYEQYF
TGTGCCAGCAGCGGCCGGGACAGGGGCTCCTACGAGCAGTACTTC
>NA|TRBJ2-7|NA|TRBV6-5
CAPRLSPLYEQYF
TGTGCCCCCCGACTGTCTCCATTATACGAGCAGTACTTC
>NA|TRBJ1-2|NA|TRBV30
CACREQNYDGYTF
TGTGCCTGTAGGGAACAGAACTATGATGGCTACACCTTC
>NA|TRBJ2-7|few|TRBV27
CASSIKGLTYEQYF
TGTGCCAGCAGCATTAAGGGCCTCACCTACGAGCAGTACTTC
>NA|TRBJ1-2|NA|TRBV7-2
CASSSAGDYGYTF
TGTGCCAGCAGCTCCGCAGGGGACTATGGCTACACCTTC
>TRBD2|TRBJ2-1|NA|TRBV5-1
CASSLELAGAPRFF
TGCGCCAGCAGCTTGGAGCTAGCGGGGGCCCCGCGGTTCTTC
>TRBD2|TRBJ2-3|NA|TRBV5-1
CASSLDSGAGDTQYF
TGCGCCAGCAGCTTGGATAGCGGGGCGGGGGATACGCAGTATTTT